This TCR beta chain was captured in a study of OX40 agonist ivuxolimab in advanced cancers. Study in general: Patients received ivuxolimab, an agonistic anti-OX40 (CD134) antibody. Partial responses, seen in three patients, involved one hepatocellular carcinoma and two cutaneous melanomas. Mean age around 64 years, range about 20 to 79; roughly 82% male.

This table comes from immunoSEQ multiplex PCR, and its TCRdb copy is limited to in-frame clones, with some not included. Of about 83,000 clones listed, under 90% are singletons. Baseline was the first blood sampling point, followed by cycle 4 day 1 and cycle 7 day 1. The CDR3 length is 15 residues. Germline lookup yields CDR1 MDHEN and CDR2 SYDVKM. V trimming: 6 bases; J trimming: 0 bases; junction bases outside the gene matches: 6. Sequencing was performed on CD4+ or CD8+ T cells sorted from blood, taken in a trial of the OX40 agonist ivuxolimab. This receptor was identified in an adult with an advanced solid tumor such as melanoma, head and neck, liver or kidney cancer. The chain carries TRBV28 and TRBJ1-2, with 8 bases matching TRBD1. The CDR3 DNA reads TGTGCCAGCAGAGAAACAGGGGGGACTAACTATGGCTACACCTTC. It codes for CASRETGGTNYGYTF.